The 3 T cell receptor beta chains listed next were all sequenced from one sample in a study of vaccination and CD4 T cells after COVID-19. CD4+ T cells that had been cultured provided DNA sequenced with the Oncomine TCR Beta short-read assay. TCRdb fed the PCR reads into MiXCR, producing one record per CDR3 protein. The sample shows around 8,400 distinct CDR3 sequences, around 58% of them seen only once. No antigen has been identified for these receptors. Treatment of the sample: roughly ten-day PBMC culture with coronavirus spike peptide pools or control peptides (ViraFEST assay). The sequencing sample was made of CD4+ T cells from blood, cultured in vitro. These receptors originate from a human donor who had recovered from COVID-19.

The gene calls are TRBV28 and TRBJ1-5; 7 bases agree with TRBD1. There are 15 residues in the CDR3. V gave up 6 bases and J gave up 5 bases; unmatched junction bases: 10. Germline V gene lookup returns CDR1 MDHEN and CDR2 SYDVKM. The CDR3 DNA follows: TGTGCCAGCAGATCCACAGGGGAGCTACATCAGCCCCAGCATTTT. Its translation is CASRSTGELHQPQHF. The full variable domain, in which reference TRBV28 and TRBJ1-5 provide the parts outside the CDR3, is DVKVTQSSRYLVKRTGEKVFLECVQDMDHENMFWYRQDPGLGLRLIYFSYDVKMKEKGDIPEGYSVSREKKERFSLILESASTNQTSMYLCASRSTGELHQPQHFGDGTRLSIL.

This clonotype has just one count. The chain combines TRBV10-1 with TRBJ2-2; no firm D call. This CDR3 has 11 amino acids. V was pared by 4 bases and J by 6 bases, with 3 bases between. Germline assignment: CDR1 WNHNN and CDR2 SYGVQD (reference sequence). For the CDR3, the DNA is TGCGCCAGCAGTGCCTCCGGGGAGCTGTTTTTT. Its translation: CASSASGELFF.

This clonotype was seen a single time. The rearrangement links TRBV10-3 to TRBJ2-5, with D unresolved. Germline-derived CDR1 and CDR2 are ENHRY and SYGVKD. This CDR3 region has 11 residues. Trimming left V 6 bases short and J 2 bases short, with 4 bases between. For the CDR3, the DNA is TGTGCCATCAGGGTTCAAGAGACCCAGTACTTC. Its translation: CAIRVQETQYF.